This TCR beta chain was documented in a study of CD8+CD57+ T cells in acquired aplastic anemia. CDR3 and TCR beta VDJ profiling relied on genomic DNA as the template. TCRdb itself ran the reads through MiXCR, one entry per CDR3 protein. The table records about 270,000 distinct CDR3 sequences, 45% to 65% of them present only once. This clonotype was obtained from a human donor with severe aplastic anemia or a healthy control (not recorded which). Sequenced: sorted CD4+, CD8+, or CD8+CD57+ T cells (not recorded which) from PBMCs.

This CDR3 is CASSAGTDLFYGYTF. CDR3 DNA sequence: TGTGCCAGCAGTGCCGGGACAGACTTATTCTATGGCTACACCTTC. The chain recombines TRBV6-1 with TRBJ1-2; 7 nucleotides agree with TRBD1. CDR1 and CDR2 (germline): MNHNS, SASEGT. There are 15 residues in the CDR3. Unmatched junction bases numbered 9, after V lost 4 bases and J lost 4 bases.